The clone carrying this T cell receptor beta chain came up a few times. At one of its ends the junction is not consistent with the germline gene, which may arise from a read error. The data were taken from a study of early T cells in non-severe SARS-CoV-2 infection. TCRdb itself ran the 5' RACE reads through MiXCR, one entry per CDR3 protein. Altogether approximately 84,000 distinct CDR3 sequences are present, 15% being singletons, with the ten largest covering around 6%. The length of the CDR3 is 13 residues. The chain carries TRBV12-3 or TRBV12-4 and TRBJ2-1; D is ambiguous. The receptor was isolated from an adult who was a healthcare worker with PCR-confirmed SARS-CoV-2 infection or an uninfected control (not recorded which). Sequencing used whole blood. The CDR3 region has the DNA TGTGCCAGCAGCTTAGCTAGGTCAGATGAGCAGTTCTTC. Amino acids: CASSLARSDEQFF.